What follows are 10 T cell receptor beta chains derived from one specimen sequenced in a study of cytomegalovirus exposure and HLA in healthy donors. Use of 60 Vbeta and 13 Jbeta primers characterized the PCR. Generated by immunoSEQ multiplex PCR, the TCRdb table keeps only in-frame clones and is missing some. The table includes approximately 180,000 clones, around 90% detected once. The sample was PBMCs. These receptors were collected from a woman aged 18 to 35 in good health and CMV-seronegative.

This chain links TRBV19 with TRBJ1-6; tentative D call: TRBD1 (5 bases). The CDR3 sequence is 18 residues long. The V and J ends lost 5 bases and 0 bases respectively, with 17 bases between them. Germline values: CDR1 LNHDA, CDR2 SQIVND (reference sequence). In nucleotides, the CDR3 is TGTGCCAGTAGTTCGGGGGACCGCCAGAGCTCCTATAATTCACCCCTCCACTTT. Translation gives CASSSGDRQSSYNSPLHF.

Here the CDR3 reads CASSQFRGSITTDTQYF. Written as DNA, the CDR3 is TGCGCCAGCAGCCAATTTCGGGGGAGTATCACCACAGATACGCAGTATTTT. This chain links TRBV4-3 with TRBJ2-3, with D possibly being TRBD2 (6 bases). The CDR3 contains 17 residues. From germline, CDR1 is LGHNA and CDR2 YSLEER. The germline V and J ends were trimmed by 2 bases and 2 bases, with 17 bases remaining between them.

The chain uses TRBV19 and TRBJ2-7; TRBD1 matches at 7 bases. Per germline, CDR1 LNHDA and CDR2 SQIVND (reference sequence). This CDR3 has 14 residues. V trimming: 7 bases; J trimming: 5 bases; junction bases outside the gene matches: 11. DNA of the CDR3: TGTGCCAGTACCCGGACAGGAAAAGGTAACGAGCAGTACTTC. It specifies CASTRTGKGNEQYF.

The chain combines TRBV18 with TRBJ2-2, with D unresolved. CDR3 length equals 14 residues. Germline-derived CDR1 and CDR2 are KGHSH and LQKENI. V was clipped by 3 bases and J by 3 bases, with 8 bases between them. The CDR3 spells CASSPWADTGELFF. The CDR3 coding sequence is TGTGCCAGCTCACCTTGGGCAGACACCGGGGAGCTGTTTTTT. Combining the CDR3 with reference TRBV18 and TRBJ2-2 gives the whole variable domain NAGVMQNPRHLVRRRGQEARLRCSPMKGHSHVYWYRQLPEEGLKFMVYLQKENIIDESGMPKERFSAEFPKEGPSILRIQQVVRGDSAAYFCASSPWADTGELFFGEGSRLTVL.

This rearrangement joins TRBV6-5 to TRBJ2-7; D might be TRBD2 (6 bases). Germline V gives CDR1 MNHEY, CDR2 SVGAGI. The length of the CDR3 is 15 residues. The ends were cut back, 5 bases at V and 4 bases at J, with 18 bases in the middle. In nucleotides, the CDR3 is TGTGCCAGCAGTCTCGCTCCGCGGGGATTTTACGAGCAGTACTTC. Its protein is CASSLAPRGFYEQYF.

The chain has TRBV29-1 and TRBJ1-4; the D gene is possibly TRBD1 (6 bases). Germline values: CDR1 SQVTM, CDR2 ANQGSEA. The CDR3 length is 13 residues. V dropped 4 bases and J dropped 7 bases, with 13 bases sitting between them. The CDR3: CSVVGGVGEKLFF. The CDR3 nucleotides read TGCAGCGTTGTAGGGGGTGTGGGTGAAAAACTGTTTTTT.

The chain combines TRBV25-1 with TRBJ2-2; 7 bases map to TRBD2. CDR3 length: 16 amino acids. Germline V lookup: CDR1 MGHDK, CDR2 SYGVNS. J gave up 7 bases and V 0 bases, and 8 bases lay outside the gene matches. For the CDR3, the DNA is TGTGCCAGCAGTGAATATGTCGGGGGGAAAGGCGGGGAGCTGTTTTTT. It translates to CASSEYVGGKGGELFF. Drawing the rest from reference TRBV25-1 and TRBJ2-2, the complete variable domain is EADIYQTPRYLVIGTGKKITLECSQTMGHDKMYWYQQDPGMELHLIHYSYGVNSTEKGDLSSESTVSRIRTEHFPLTLESARPSHTSQYLCASSEYVGGKGGELFFGEGSRLTVL.

The chain couples TRBV29-1 to TRBJ2-1, with 15 positions matching TRBD2. CDR1 is SQVTM, CDR2 ANQGSEA, per germline. There are 20 residues in the CDR3. J gave up 7 bases and V 5 bases, and 21 bases lay outside the gene matches. CDR3 in amino acids: CSVSPGWTSGGAGRRNEQFF. The CDR3 nucleotides are TGCAGCGTTTCTCCTGGGTGGACTAGCGGGGGGGCCGGTAGGAGGAATGAGCAGTTCTTC.

This chain links TRBV18 with TRBJ1-1, with D uncertain. Trimming removed 2 bases from V and 2 bases from J, with 18 bases in between. The germline V gene encodes CDR1 KGHSH and CDR2 LQKENI. The CDR3 consists of 17 residues. DNA for the CDR3: TGTGCCAGCTCACCAATCCGGCAGGCGAGCTCAAACACTGAAGCTTTCTTT. Translated, it gives CASSPIRQASSNTEAFF.

This chain connects TRBV7-2 to TRBJ2-7, with D possibly TRBD1 on 5 matching bases. CDR1 is SGHTA, CDR2 FQGNSA, per germline. The germline V and J ends were trimmed by 5 bases and 3 bases, with 11 bases remaining between them. This CDR3 has 13 residues. CDR3 sequence: CASSRDRNYEQYF. CDR3 DNA sequence: TGTGCCAGCAGCCGTGACAGAAACTACGAGCAGTACTTC. Using reference TRBV7-2 and TRBJ2-7 for the parts outside the CDR3, the full variable domain is GAGVSQSPSNKVTEKGKDVELRCDPISGHTALYWYRQSLGQGLEFLIYFQGNSAPDKSGLPSDRFSAERTGGSVSTLTIQRTQQEDSAVYLCASSRDRNYEQYFGPGTRLTVT.